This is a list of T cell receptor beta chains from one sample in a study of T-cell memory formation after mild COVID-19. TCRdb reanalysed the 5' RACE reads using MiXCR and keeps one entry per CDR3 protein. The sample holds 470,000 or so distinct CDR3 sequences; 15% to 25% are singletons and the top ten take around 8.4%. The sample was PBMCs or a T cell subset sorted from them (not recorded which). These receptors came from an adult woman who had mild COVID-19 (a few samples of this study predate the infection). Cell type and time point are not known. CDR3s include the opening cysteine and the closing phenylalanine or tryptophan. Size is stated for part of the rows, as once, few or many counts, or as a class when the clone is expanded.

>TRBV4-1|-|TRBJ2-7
CASSHPSLKGTYEQYF
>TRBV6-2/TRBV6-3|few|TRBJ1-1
CASRLKARGTEAFF
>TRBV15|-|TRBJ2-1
CATSRIDRGQQFF
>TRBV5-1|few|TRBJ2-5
CASSLSSGASQETQYF
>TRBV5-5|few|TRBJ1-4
CASSSNLGEKLFF
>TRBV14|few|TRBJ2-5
CASSQGSIETQYF
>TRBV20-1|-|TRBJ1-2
CSARVRGFGYTF
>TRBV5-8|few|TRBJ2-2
CASSLSSSNTGELFF
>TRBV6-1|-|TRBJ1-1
CASSASDRNTEAFF
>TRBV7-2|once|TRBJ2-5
CASSFQAGRETQYF
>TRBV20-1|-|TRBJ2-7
CSAADELYEQYF
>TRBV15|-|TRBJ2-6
CATEGTASGANVLTF
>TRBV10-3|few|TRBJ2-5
CAIRGDRRETQYF
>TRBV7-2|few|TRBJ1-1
CASSLARLGLGTEAFF
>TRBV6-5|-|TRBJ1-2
CASSYSRDYGYTF
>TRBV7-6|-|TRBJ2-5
CASSYEQGRMETQYF
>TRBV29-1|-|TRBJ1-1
CSVPLRLGGPEAFF
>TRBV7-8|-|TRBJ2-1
CASSLAGLAGLSYNEQFF
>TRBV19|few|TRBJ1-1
CASSISAGEAFF
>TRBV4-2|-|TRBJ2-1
CASSSAPPGLAGGPGEQFF
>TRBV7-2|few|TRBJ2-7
CASSGRATYEQYF
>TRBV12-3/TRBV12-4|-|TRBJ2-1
CASSLGLGANEQFF
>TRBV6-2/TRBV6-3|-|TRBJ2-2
CARMNRVIAGELFF
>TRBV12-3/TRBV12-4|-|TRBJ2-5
CASSMSTGGGGETQYF
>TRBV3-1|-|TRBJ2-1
CASSHYRGNEQFF
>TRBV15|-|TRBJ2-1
CATSRADNEQFF
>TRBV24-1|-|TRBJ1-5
CATSDSGGGNQPQHF
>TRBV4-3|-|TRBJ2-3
CASSQGTGVADTQYF
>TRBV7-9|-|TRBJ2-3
CASSLEVTSASTDTQYF
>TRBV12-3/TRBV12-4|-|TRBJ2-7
CASSLGPSGPTYEQYF
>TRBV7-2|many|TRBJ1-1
CASSLSDRGHTEAFF
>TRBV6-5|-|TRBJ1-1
CASRGGGTEAFF
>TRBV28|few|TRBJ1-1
CASSLESLRNTEAFF
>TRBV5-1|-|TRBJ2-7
CASSLRTTYEQYF
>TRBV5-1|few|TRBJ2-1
CASSPDRPNEQFF
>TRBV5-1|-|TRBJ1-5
CASSLDGSGGLQPQHF
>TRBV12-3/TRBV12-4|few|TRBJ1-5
CASSLGDRGFPQPQHF
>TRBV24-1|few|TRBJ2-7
CATSDINEQYF
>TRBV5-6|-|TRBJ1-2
CASSLSNRDFGYTF